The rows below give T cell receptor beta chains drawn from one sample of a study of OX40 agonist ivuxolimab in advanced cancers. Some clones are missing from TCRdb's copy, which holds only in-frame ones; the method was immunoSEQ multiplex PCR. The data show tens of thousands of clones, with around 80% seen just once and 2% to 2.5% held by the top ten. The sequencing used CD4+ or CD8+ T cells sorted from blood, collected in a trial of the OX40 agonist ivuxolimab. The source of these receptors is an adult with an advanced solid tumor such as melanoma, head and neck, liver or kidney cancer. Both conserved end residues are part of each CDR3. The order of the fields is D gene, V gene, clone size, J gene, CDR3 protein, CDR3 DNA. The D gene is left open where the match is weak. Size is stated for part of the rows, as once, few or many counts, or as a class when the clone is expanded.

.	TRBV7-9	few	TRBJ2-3	CASSPRGPDTQYF	TGTGCCAGCAGTCCCAGGGGCCCAGATACGCAGTATTTT
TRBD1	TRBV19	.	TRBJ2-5	CASMVSGGRGETQYF	TGTGCCAGTATGGTGTCAGGGGGTAGGGGAGAGACCCAGTACTTC
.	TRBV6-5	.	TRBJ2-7	CASSRKTQGIYEQYF	TGTGCCAGCAGTCGCAAGACACAGGGTATCTACGAGCAGTACTTC
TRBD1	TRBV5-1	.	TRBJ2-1	CASSPGQGAINEQFF	TGCGCCAGCAGCCCCGGACAGGGGGCGATCAATGAGCAGTTCTTC
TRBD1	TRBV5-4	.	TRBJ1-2	CASSLGQGDGYTF	TGTGCCAGCAGCTTGGGACAGGGGGATGGCTACACCTTC
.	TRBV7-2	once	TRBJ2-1	CASSLAGGVARQFF	TGTGCCAGCAGCTTAGCGGGGGGAGTAGCTAGGCAGTTCTTC
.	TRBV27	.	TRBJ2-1	CASSNLPPVSSSYNEQFF	TGTGCCAGCAGTAACCTACCTCCGGTGAGCAGCTCCTACAATGAGCAGTTCTTC
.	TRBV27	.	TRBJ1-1	CASSLYRNRVGPGTEAFF	TGTGCCAGCAGTTTATATCGGAACAGAGTGGGGCCCGGCACTGAAGCTTTCTTT
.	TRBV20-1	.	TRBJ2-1	CSAANNEQFF	TGCAGTGCCGCCAACAATGAGCAGTTCTTC
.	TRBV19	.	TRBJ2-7	CASSSDREGEQYF	TGTGCCAGTAGTAGCGACAGGGAGGGCGAGCAGTACTTC
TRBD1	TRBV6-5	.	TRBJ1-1	CASSRGTENTEAFF	TGTGCCAGCAGCCGGGGGACAGAGAACACTGAAGCTTTCTTT
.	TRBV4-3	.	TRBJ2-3	CASSQLTPLGTDTQYF	TGCGCCAGCAGCCAACTAACGCCCTTGGGAACAGATACGCAGTATTTT
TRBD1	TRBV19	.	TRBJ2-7	CASTPRDRGTYEQYF	TGTGCCAGTACCCCGAGGGACAGGGGGACCTACGAGCAGTACTTC
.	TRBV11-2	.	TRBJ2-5	CASSLNNQETQYF	TGTGCCAGCAGCTTAAACAACCAAGAGACCCAGTACTTC
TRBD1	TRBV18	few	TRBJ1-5	CASSLGQEFNQPQHF	TGTGCCAGCTCACTGGGACAGGAGTTCAATCAGCCCCAGCATTTT
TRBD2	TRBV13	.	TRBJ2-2	CASRFSGGSTGELFF	TGTGCCAGCAGATTTAGCGGGGGTTCTACCGGGGAGCTGTTTTTT
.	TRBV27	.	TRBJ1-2	CASSLYGGEGGYTF	TGTGCCAGCAGTTTATACGGGGGAGAGGGTGGCTACACCTTC
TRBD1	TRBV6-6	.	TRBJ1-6	CASSYGTAYNSPLHF	TGTGCCAGCAGTTACGGGACAGCATATAATTCACCCCTCCACTTT
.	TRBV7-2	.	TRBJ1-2	CASRGDTLYGYTF	TGTGCCAGCAGAGGGGACACCCTCTATGGCTACACCTTC
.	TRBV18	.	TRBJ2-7	CASSPPALANHYEQYF	TGTGCCAGCTCACCACCGGCGCTAGCGAACCACTACGAGCAGTACTTC
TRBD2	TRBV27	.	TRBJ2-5	CASSLKGLAVQETQYF	TGTGCCAGCAGTTTAAAGGGACTAGCGGTCCAAGAGACCCAGTACTTC
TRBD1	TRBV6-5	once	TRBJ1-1	CASSWTGRWVEAFF	TGTGCCAGCAGTTGGACAGGGCGGTGGGTTGAAGCTTTCTTT
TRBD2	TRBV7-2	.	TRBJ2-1	CASSLAGGASEQFF	TGTGCCAGCAGCTTAGCGGGAGGGGCTAGTGAGCAGTTCTTC
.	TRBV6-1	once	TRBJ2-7	CASSEYPTGTYEQYF	TGTGCCAGCAGTGAATATCCGACTGGTACCTACGAGCAGTACTTC
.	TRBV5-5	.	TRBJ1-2	CASSLGVGYTF	TGTGCCAGCAGCTTAGGAGTGGGCTACACCTTC
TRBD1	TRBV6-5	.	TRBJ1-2	CASSYGGQDYGYTF	TGTGCCAGCAGTTACGGGGGACAGGATTATGGCTACACCTTC
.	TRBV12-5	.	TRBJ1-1	CASGTNGRAEAFF	TGTGCTAGTGGTACCAACGGAAGGGCTGAAGCTTTCTTT
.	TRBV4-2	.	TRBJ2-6	CASSQDAGLWGFLSGANVLTF	TGTGCCAGCAGCCAAGATGCGGGCCTATGGGGCTTTCTCTCTGGGGCCAACGTCCTGACTTTC
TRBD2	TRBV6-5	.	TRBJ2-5	CASSSPAGEQETQYF	TGTGCCAGCAGTTCACCAGCGGGAGAACAAGAGACCCAGTACTTC
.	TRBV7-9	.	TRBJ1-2	CASSFVVGGNGYTF	TGTGCCAGCAGCTTCGTAGTGGGGGGTAATGGCTACACCTTC
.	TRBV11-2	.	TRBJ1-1	CASSLRGTEAFF	TGTGCCAGCAGCTTAAGGGGCACTGAAGCTTTCTTT
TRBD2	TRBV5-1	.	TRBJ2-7	CASSSLAVGEQYF	TGCGCCAGCAGCTCACTAGCGGTGGGGGAGCAGTACTTC
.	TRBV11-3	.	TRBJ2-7	CASSLKGFVVF	TGTGCCAGCAGCTTAAAAGGATTCGTGGTCTTC
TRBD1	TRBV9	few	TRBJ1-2	CASSVTGGDYGYTF	TGTGCCAGCAGCGTGACAGGGGGCGACTATGGCTACACCTTC
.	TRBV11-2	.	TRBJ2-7	CASSPYVTYEQYF	TGTGCCAGCAGCCCCTATGTGACCTACGAGCAGTACTTC
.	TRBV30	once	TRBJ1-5	CAWSVRQGTSQPQHF	TGTGCCTGGAGTGTACGGCAGGGGACATCCCAGCCCCAGCATTTT
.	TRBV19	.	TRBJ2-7	CASSLRGTPGGEQYF	TGTGCCAGTAGTTTGCGCGGGACCCCGGGCGGCGAGCAGTACTTC